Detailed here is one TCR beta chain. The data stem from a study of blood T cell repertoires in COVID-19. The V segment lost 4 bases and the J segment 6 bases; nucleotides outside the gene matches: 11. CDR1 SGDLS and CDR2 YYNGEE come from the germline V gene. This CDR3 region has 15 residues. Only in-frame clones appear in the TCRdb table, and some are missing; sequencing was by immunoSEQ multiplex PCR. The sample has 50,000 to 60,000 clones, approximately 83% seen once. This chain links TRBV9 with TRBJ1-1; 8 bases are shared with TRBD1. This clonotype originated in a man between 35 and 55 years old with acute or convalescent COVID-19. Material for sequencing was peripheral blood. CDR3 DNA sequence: TGTGCCAGCAGCCTTGGACAGGGAAGGCTTTCTGAAGCTTTCTTT. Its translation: CASSLGQGRLSEAFF.